This T cell receptor (beta chain) is from a study of blood T cell repertoires in COVID-19. Study context: Samples of COVID-19 (acute and convalescent) were obtained from the United States, Italy and Spain. Sources were T cells, B-cell-depleted T cells, or PBMCs; the material itself was cDNA or gDNA.

Trimming took 3 bases from V and 11 from J, leaving 10 bases between them. This CDR3 spans 11 amino acids. The germline V gene has CDR1 MGHDK and CDR2 SYGVNS. This clone ranks as medium-sized (0.01 to 0.1%). Per the original data handling: Amplification of reference gene primers provided the estimated nucleated cell counts. Repertoires were generated with immunoSEQ multiplex PCR, while TCRdb's copy carries only in-frame clones and drops some. V and J calls and clone size are given by that table; D and trimming were obtained from the DNA. This table holds over 25,000 clones, 75% to 85% found once. V gene TRBV25-1 combines with J gene TRBJ1-1; D uncertain. Source material: peripheral blood. This clonotype originated in a man between 60 and 75 years old with active COVID-19. The CDR3 DNA reads as TGTGCCAGCAGTGATATTGTAATGGCTTTCTTT. This codes for CASSDIVMAFF.